This T cell receptor (beta chain) was identified during a study of cytomegalovirus exposure and HLA in healthy donors. General study findings and limits: Analyzed later, most CMV-associated TCR beta chains appeared HLA-restricted. CMV serostatus was the sole immune exposure data available. Later work associated roughly 17,000 TCR beta sequences with HLA alleles at 0.05 false discovery rate.

On this clone itself: The target antigen is unknown.

The PCR ran on 60 Vbeta and 13 Jbeta primers. The method was immunoSEQ multiplex PCR; TCRdb's version includes in-frame clones alone and lacks a portion of them. The data contain about 160,000 clones, approximately 80% of them singletons. The source material was PBMCs. The sequence came from a woman aged 18-35 years in good health and CMV-seronegative.

This CDR3 is CAWSTPILIYGYTF. The CDR3 DNA follows: TGTGCCTGGAGTACACCCATCTTAATCTATGGCTACACCTTC. The gene calls are TRBV30 and TRBJ1-2; no clear D gene. Germline CDR1 GTSNPN, CDR2 SVGIG (reference sequence). The germline V and J ends were trimmed by 2 bases and 4 bases, with 14 bases remaining between them. The CDR3 is 14 residues long.